This TCR beta chain was obtained from a study of response to subunit inactivated influenza vaccine. Germline CDR1 and CDR2: LGHNA and YNFKEQ. This CDR3 region has 20 residues. The V and J ends lost 0 bases and 5 bases, in that order; junction bases with no gene match: 17. Broader study findings: A suggestion made by the authors is that each seasonal influenza vaccination recruits few new T cells.

Via MiXCR, TCRdb re-called the RT-PCR reads, giving one row per CDR3 protein. The table has approximately 490,000 distinct CDR3 sequences, about 7.2% seen once. This clonotype was recorded many times. Its antigen remains unidentified. The chain has TRBV4-2 and TRBJ2-1; 9 nucleotides agree with TRBD2. The input for sequencing was PBMCs from blood, taken 23 months after vaccination. The TCR was taken from a man aged 50 to 69 who received an inactivated influenza vaccine. CDR3 residues: CASSQDRADYSGRSHNEQFF. In DNA, the CDR3 is TGTGCCAGCAGCCAAGATCGGGCCGATTATAGCGGGAGATCCCACAATGAGCAGTTCTTC.